The 32 T cell receptor beta chains presented below share a single source sample, sequenced in a study of cytomegalovirus exposure and HLA in healthy donors. The PCR ran on 60 Vbeta and 13 Jbeta primers. This table comes from immunoSEQ multiplex PCR, and its TCRdb copy is limited to in-frame clones, with some not included. The sample gives roughly 110,000 clones, 76% of which show up once; approximately 2.4% is in the top ten. The source material was PBMCs. Receptors were obtained from a man in his late teens or twenties in good health and CMV-seronegative.

The chain links TRBV4-2 to TRBJ2-3; the match to TRBD2 covers 15 bases. Germline CDR1 and CDR2: LGHNA and YNFKEQ. The CDR3 is 18 residues long. Losses at the gene ends were 1 base for V and 1 base for J; bases not matched to a gene: 3. CDR3 amino acids: CASSQGGTSGGRTDTQYF. The DNA for the CDR3 is TGTGCCAGCAGCCAAGGGGGGACTAGCGGGGGGCGCACAGATACGCAGTATTTT.

The chain couples TRBV20-1 to TRBJ1-2; TRBD1 matches at 8 bases. Germline values: CDR1 DFQATT, CDR2 SNEGSKA (reference sequence). CDR3 length: 11 amino acids. V trimming: 6 bases; J trimming: 8 bases; junction bases outside the gene matches: 5. Written as DNA, the CDR3 is TGCAGTGCGCCAGACAGGGGCGGCTACACCTTC. Translation gives CSAPDRGGYTF.

The V gene is TRBV15, the J gene TRBJ2-7, with D tentatively TRBD1 (6 bases). V was cut by 3 bases and J by 3 bases, with 15 bases left in between. Germline CDR1 and CDR2: LNHNV and YYDKDF (reference sequence). The CDR3 contains 15 residues. CDR3 nucleotides: TGTGCCACCAGCAGCCCTGCAGGACAGAACTACGAGCAGTACTTC. It encodes CATSSPAGQNYEQYF. The full variable domain, rest sourced from reference TRBV15 and TRBJ2-7, is DAMVIQNPRYQVTQFGKPVTLSCSQTLNHNVMYWYQQKSSQAPKLLFHYYDKDFNNEADTPDNFQSRRPNTSFCFLDIRSPGLGDTAMYLCATSSPAGQNYEQYFGPGTRLTVT.

This clone appeared once. One end of the junction is discordant with germline, which a read error may explain. This chain joins TRBV18 and TRBJ1-2; tentative D call: TRBD1 (5 bases). Germline V CDR1 and CDR2: KGHSH, LQKENI. The CDR3 has 17 residues. The chain's CDR3 is CASSPPGTPGGYKGYPF. The CDR3 DNA reads TGTGCCAGCTCACCCCCCGGGACTCCCGGAGGGTACAAGGGCTACCCCTTC.

The chain has TRBV25-1 and TRBJ1-1, with a possible D match to TRBD1 (5 bases). Germline CDR1 and CDR2: MGHDK and SYGVNS. V was cut by 4 bases and J by 5 bases, with 17 bases left in between. The CDR3 loop spans 15 amino acids. In DNA form, the CDR3 reads TGTGCCAGCAGTGGTACAGGAAAGGTGTGGACTGAAGCTTTCTTT. This encodes CASSGTGKVWTEAFF.

CDR3 in amino acids: CASSGVTGELFF. The CDR3 DNA reads as TGTGCCAGTAGCGGGGTTACCGGGGAGCTGTTTTTT. The chain has TRBV6-1 and TRBJ2-2, with 8 bases matching TRBD2. V lost 9 bases and J lost 5; bases outside the gene matches: 2. Per the germline V gene, CDR1 is MNHNS and CDR2 is SASEGT. The CDR3 is made up of 12 amino acids.

The rearrangement uses TRBV19 and TRBJ2-2; D remains ambiguous. The CDR3 is made up of 14 amino acids. Trimming stripped 3 bases from V and 1 base from J, with 6 bases between. CDR1 and CDR2 (germline): LNHDA, SQIVND (reference sequence). CDR3 amino acids: CASSIHKNTGELFF. In DNA form, the CDR3 reads TGTGCCAGTAGTATCCACAAGAACACCGGGGAGCTGTTTTTT.

The rearrangement joins TRBV5-4 to TRBJ1-6; a possible D gene is TRBD1 (6 bases). This CDR3 comprises 13 residues. Looked up from germline, CDR1 is SGHNT and CDR2 is YYREEE (reference sequence). The V end was cut by 4 bases, the J end by 7 bases, with 9 bases between. Here the CDR3 reads CASSPQGNSPLHF. CDR3 nucleotide sequence: TGTGCCAGCAGCCCTCAGGGGAATTCACCCCTCCACTTT.

This clone was found once. One junction end does not reproduce the germline sequence, and a read error may be involved. As DNA, the CDR3 is TGTGCTAGCAGCTCCGGGACAGGGAACACCGGGGAGCTGTTTTTT. As protein: CASSSGTGNTGELFF. The chain links TRBV7-7 to TRBJ2-2, with TRBD1 identical over 8 bases. The germline gives CDR1 SSHAT, CDR2 FNYEAQ (reference sequence). The CDR3 has 15 residues. Together with reference TRBV7-7 and TRBJ2-2, the CDR3 gives the full variable domain: GAGVSQSPRYKVTKRGQDVTLRCDPISSHATLYWYQQALGQGPEFLTYFNYEAQPDKSGLPSDRFSAERPEGSISTLTIQRTEQRDSAMYRCASSSGTGNTGELFFGEGSRLTVL.

V usage is TRBV27 and J usage is TRBJ1-2, with D maybe TRBD1 (5 bases). V was trimmed by 6 bases and J by 7 bases, leaving 18 bases between them. The germline V gene has CDR1 MNHEY and CDR2 SMNVEV (reference sequence). This CDR3 is built from 14 residues. The CDR3 reads CASSQPGGRAGYTF. The CDR3 DNA sequence: TGTGCCAGCAGCCAACCGGGGGGACGGGCTGGCTACACCTTC.

This clone was observed a handful of times. The V call is TRBV6-5, the J call TRBJ1-5; no reliable D call. V gave up 4 bases and J gave up 2 bases, with 15 bases separating them. The CDR3 totals 16 residues. Germline V gives CDR1 MNHEY, CDR2 SVGAGI. The CDR3 loop is CASSSFAGYGNQPQHF. The CDR3 DNA reads as TGTGCCAGCAGTTCGTTTGCGGGCTATGGCAATCAGCCCCAGCATTTT.

In DNA, the CDR3 is TGTGCCAGCAGCACGGGACTAGCGGGGCACCAAGAGACCCAGTACTTC. This encodes CASSTGLAGHQETQYF. V gene TRBV11-2 combines with J gene TRBJ2-5, with 13 positions matching TRBD2. The germline V gene encodes CDR1 SGHAT and CDR2 FQNNGV. J lost 0 bases, V lost 5 bases, and 3 bases had no gene match. The CDR3 runs to 16 residues.

V is TRBV28 and J is TRBJ2-3; 9 nucleotides line up with TRBD2. Germline V gene sequence: CDR1 MDHEN, CDR2 SYDVKM. The CDR3 has 14 residues. V gave up 5 bases and J gave up 0 bases; unmatched junction bases: 0. CDR3 in DNA: TGTGCCAGCAGTCTAGCGGGGAGCACAGATACGCAGTATTTT. It encodes CASSLAGSTDTQYF.

The chain employs TRBV7-8 and TRBJ2-7, with TRBD1 matching over 8 bases. V gave up 0 bases and J gave up 6 bases; unmatched junction bases: 13. Germline CDR1 and CDR2: SGHVS and FQNEAQ. The CDR3 extends over 17 amino acids. Here the CDR3 reads CASSLAWFRTGRLEQYF. In DNA form, the CDR3 reads TGTGCCAGCAGCTTAGCGTGGTTCCGGACAGGGAGGCTCGAGCAGTACTTC.

The CDR3 reads CASSLAVGLAAPPLQETQYF. The CDR3, as DNA: TGTGCCAGCAGCTTAGCCGTGGGACTAGCGGCCCCTCCACTCCAAGAGACCCAGTACTTC. The chain has TRBV7-2 and TRBJ2-5; the match to TRBD2 covers 11 bases. Germline V gene sequence: CDR1 SGHTA, CDR2 FQGNSA. Losses at the gene ends were 0 bases for V and 1 base for J; bases not matched to a gene: 13. This CDR3 spans 20 amino acids.

This chain uses TRBV9 with TRBJ2-3; tentatively, D is TRBD1 (6 bases). Germline V gene sequence: CDR1 SGDLS, CDR2 YYNGEE. V was trimmed by 0 bases and J by 2 bases, leaving 10 bases between them. The CDR3 consists of 15 residues. Written as DNA, the CDR3 is TGTGCCAGCAGCGTAGGAGGGACACCCACAGATACGCAGTATTTT. Its translation: CASSVGGTPTDTQYF.

V and J are TRBV27 and TRBJ1-5; possibly TRBD1 for D (6 bases). Germline V gene data show CDR1 as MNHEY and CDR2 as SMNVEV (reference sequence). The CDR3 covers 16 residues. V dropped 5 bases and J dropped 0 bases, with 14 bases sitting between them. The CDR3 sequence: CASSPSFRGSNQPQHF. The CDR3 DNA follows: TGTGCCAGCAGTCCATCCTTCAGGGGTAGCAATCAGCCCCAGCATTTT.

The V and J genes are TRBV7-9 and TRBJ2-1; possible D gene TRBD1, 5 bases. V lost 5 bases and J 6 bases, leaving 8 bases between the germline ends. The germline CDR1 and CDR2 sequences are SEHNR and FQNEAQ (reference sequence). CDR3 length equals 12 residues. The CDR3 spells CASSPQGNEQFF. The CDR3 nucleotides read TGTGCCAGCAGCCCGCAGGGCAATGAGCAGTTCTTC.

This clone was seen a few times. CDR3 in amino acids: CASSLVGGWGEAFF. In DNA form, the CDR3 reads TGCGCCAGCAGCTTGGTGGGGGGGTGGGGAGAAGCTTTCTTT. This chain links TRBV5-1 with TRBJ1-1, with D perhaps TRBD1 (5 bases). The germline CDR1 and CDR2 sequences are SGHRS and YFSETQ. Trimming cost V 0 bases and J 8 bases, with 14 bases left between them. The CDR3 totals 14 residues.

This clone has a handful of counts. V gene TRBV6-6 combines with J gene TRBJ2-5; D might be TRBD1 (5 bases). The CDR3 consists of 13 residues. Germline values: CDR1 MNHNY, CDR2 SVGAGI (reference sequence). The ends were cut back, 7 bases at V and 5 bases at J, with 14 bases in the middle. The CDR3 DNA follows: TGTGCCAGCAACCCAGGGATTATGGAGACCCAGTACTTC. Protein product: CASNPGIMETQYF.

This chain uses TRBV6-6 with TRBJ2-1; 8 bases are shared with TRBD2. The CDR3 runs to 15 residues. Germline V gives CDR1 MNHNY, CDR2 SVGAGI (reference sequence). After removal of 0 bases from V and 6 bases from J, the junction contained 4 bases not matched to a gene. The chain's CDR3 is CASSYSRLARNEQFF. CDR3 bases: TGTGCCAGCAGTTACTCGAGACTAGCGCGCAATGAGCAGTTCTTC.

This clone was counted a few times. The rearrangement joins TRBV5-1 to TRBJ2-7; D is perhaps TRBD1 (6 bases). There are 13 residues in the CDR3. CDR1 and CDR2 from the germline V gene are SGHRS and YFSETQ. V lost 4 bases and J 3 bases, leaving 11 bases between the germline ends. Here the CDR3 reads CASSIGQFYEQYF. The DNA for the CDR3 is TGCGCCAGCAGCATCGGACAGTTCTACGAGCAGTACTTC.

The chain has TRBV2 and TRBJ2-7; TRBD2 matches at 7 bases. The CDR3 is 12 residues long. V lost 5 bases, J lost 7 bases, and 5 bases stayed unmatched. CDR1 SNHLY and CDR2 FYNNEI come from the germline V gene. CDR3 coding DNA: TGTGCCAGCAGTTATTCGGGGGGAGAGCAGTACTTC. As protein: CASSYSGGEQYF.

The rearrangement links TRBV6-4 to TRBJ2-2; TRBD2 matches at 7 bases. There are 14 residues in the CDR3. Per the germline V gene, CDR1 is MRHNA and CDR2 is SNTAGT. After removal of 6 bases from V and 4 bases from J, the junction contained 5 bases not matched to a gene. CDR3 DNA sequence: TGTGCCAGCAGAGGGACTACAGTCACCGGGGAGCTGTTTTTT. It specifies CASRGTTVTGELFF.

The chain couples TRBV15 to TRBJ1-5; a possible D gene is TRBD1 (5 bases). The CDR3 has 15 amino acids. Per the germline V gene, CDR1 is LNHNV and CDR2 is YYDKDF (reference sequence). Trimming shortened V by 5 bases and J by 0 bases, and 11 bases separated the two germline ends. The CDR3 protein is CATSGTAYSNQPQHF. DNA of the CDR3: TGTGCCACCAGCGGGACTGCCTATAGCAATCAGCCCCAGCATTTT.

The chain combines TRBV5-8 with TRBJ2-1; possible D gene TRBD2, 6 bases. The CDR3 sequence is 14 residues long. In germline, CDR1 is SGHTS, CDR2 YDEGEE. Trimming took off 3 bases at V and 2 bases at J, with 9 bases between the two ends. CDR3 nucleotide sequence: TGTGCCAGCAGCTCGCGGGGAGCCTACAATGAGCAGTTCTTC. Amino acid sequence: CASSSRGAYNEQFF.

The chain couples TRBV5-4 to TRBJ2-1, with TRBD1 matching over 9 bases. The germline gives CDR1 SGHNT, CDR2 YYREEE (reference sequence). This CDR3 contains 16 residues. V lost 4 bases to trimming and J lost 4 bases; unmatched junction nucleotides: 9. CDR3: CASSGLGQGPYNEQFF. Written as DNA, the CDR3 is TGTGCCAGCAGCGGACTGGGACAGGGTCCTTACAATGAGCAGTTCTTC.

The chain combines TRBV18 with TRBJ2-1; a weak D match, TRBD2 (5 bases). The V and J ends lost 0 bases and 0 bases respectively, with 9 bases between them. The CDR3 covers 16 residues. Germline CDR1 is KGHSH and CDR2 is LQKENI. The CDR3 nucleotides are TGTGCCAGCTCACCACCGGGGAGCCTCTCCTACAATGAGCAGTTCTTC. It translates to CASSPPGSLSYNEQFF.

This chain links TRBV2 with TRBJ2-3, with 7 bases matching TRBD2. Trimming took 0 bases from V and 1 from J; bases not matched to a gene: 4. The CDR3 covers 16 residues. Germline V gene data show CDR1 as SNHLY and CDR2 as FYNNEI. The CDR3 region has the DNA TGTGCCAGCAGTGAAGCGGGGCTAGCGGGCACAGATACGCAGTATTTT. Translated, it gives CASSEAGLAGTDTQYF. Combining the CDR3 with reference TRBV2 and TRBJ2-3 gives the whole variable domain EPEVTQTPSHQVTQMGQEVILRCVPISNHLYFYWYRQILGQKVEFLVSFYNNEISEKSEIFDDQFSVERPDGSNFTLKIRSTKLEDSAMYFCASSEAGLAGTDTQYFGPGTRLTVL.

As DNA, the CDR3 is TGCGCCAGCAGCTTGGACAGGGCGTTCGCCGAGCTGTTTTTT. This gives the protein CASSLDRAFAELFF. This rearrangement joins TRBV5-1 to TRBJ2-2, with TRBD1 as a possible D gene (6 bases). V was shortened by 0 bases and J by 11 bases, with 14 bases between the two germline ends. The CDR3 length is 14 residues. Germline V gene lookup returns CDR1 SGHRS and CDR2 YFSETQ.

This chain links TRBV6-6 with TRBJ2-7; the match to TRBD1 covers 7 bases. This CDR3 has 14 residues. In germline, CDR1 is MNHNY, CDR2 SVGAGI (reference sequence). The V segment lost 0 bases and the J segment 3 bases; nucleotides outside the gene matches: 2. The CDR3 protein is CASSYSRGHYEQYF. The DNA for the CDR3 is TGTGCCAGCAGTTACTCGAGGGGGCACTACGAGCAGTACTTC.

The rearrangement joins TRBV9 to TRBJ2-1, with 9 bases that match TRBD2. This CDR3 region has 14 residues. CDR1 is SGDLS, CDR2 YYNGEE, per germline. V shed 0 bases, J shed 9 bases, and the junction held 4 bases outside the gene matches. This CDR3 reads CASSVAGLAIEQFF. CDR3 DNA: TGTGCCAGCAGCGTAGCTGGACTAGCGATTGAGCAGTTCTTC.